This passage covers 5 T cell receptor beta chains from one sample sequenced in a study of T cells in Graves' hyperthyroidism and ophthalmopathy. Amplified TCR beta CDR3 regions came from RNA transcripts. Initially, a first-round RT-PCR of the TCR CDR3 employed the HTBI primer set. TCRdb redid the calling of the multiplex PCR reads with MiXCR, one entry per CDR3 protein. In the table there are roughly 700,000 distinct CDR3 sequences, 13% to 15% of which are singletons. Sequencing used blood. The receptors originated from a woman between 18 and 29 years old with Graves' hyperthyroidism.

The sample holds many counts of this clonotype. The chain employs TRBV30 and TRBJ2-5; TRBD1 matches at 10 bases. CDR1 and CDR2 from the germline V gene are GTSNPN and SVGIG (reference sequence). The CDR3 sequence is 15 residues long. The ends lost 2 bases at V and 2 bases at J; junction bases unmatched: 5. As DNA, the CDR3 is TGTGCCTGGAGTCGGACAGGGGGAATTCAAGAGACCCAGTACTTC. This encodes CAWSRTGGIQETQYF.

The chain combines TRBV6-1 with TRBJ1-5; D uncertain. This CDR3 comprises 16 residues. CDR1 and CDR2 (germline): MNHNS, SASEGT. V lost 4 bases and J 2 bases, leaving 15 bases between the germline ends. CDR3 loop: CASSAGAGEGNQPQHF. The CDR3 DNA sequence: TGTGCCAGCAGTGCGGGAGCGGGTGAGGGCAATCAGCCCCAGCATTTT.

This clonotype was counted many times. The gene calls are TRBV7-8 and TRBJ1-5, with 7 bases that match TRBD1. The CDR3 is made up of 17 amino acids. Looked up from germline, CDR1 is SGHVS and CDR2 is FQNEAQ. The V gene end was trimmed by 1 base and the J gene end by 1 base; junction bases not matched to a gene: 7. As DNA, the CDR3 is TGTGCCAGCAGCTTAGACCGAACAGGGGTGAGCAATCAGCCCCAGCATTTT. Its protein is CASSLDRTGVSNQPQHF.

This sequence joins TRBV18 and TRBJ2-1; no definite D call. Trimming stripped 3 bases from V and 3 bases from J, with 18 bases between. The CDR3 is 17 residues long. Germline CDR1 reads KGHSH; CDR2 reads LQKENI. The CDR3 is CASSPQTGSPGYNEQFF. CDR3 nucleotide sequence: TGTGCCAGCTCACCCCAAACCGGGTCTCCAGGCTACAATGAGCAGTTCTTC. Combining the CDR3 with reference TRBV18 and TRBJ2-1 gives the whole variable domain NAGVMQNPRHLVRRRGQEARLRCSPMKGHSHVYWYRQLPEEGLKFMVYLQKENIIDESGMPKERFSAEFPKEGPSILRIQQVVRGDSAAYFCASSPQTGSPGYNEQFFGPGTRLTVL.

Ten or more counts support this clonotype. The rearrangement joins TRBV20-1 to TRBJ2-1; tentatively, D is TRBD2 (5 bases). This CDR3 region has 16 residues. Trimming took off 0 bases at V and 0 bases at J, with 12 bases between the two ends. Per the germline V gene, CDR1 is DFQATT and CDR2 is SNEGSKA (reference sequence). This CDR3 reads CSARDWTPSSYNEQFF. The CDR3 bases are TGCAGTGCTAGAGATTGGACTCCAAGCTCCTACAATGAGCAGTTCTTC.